Sequencing of this T cell receptor beta chain was carried out in a study of blood T cell repertoires in COVID-19. Study in general: Samples representing acute and convalescent COVID-19 were sourced from the United States, Italy and Spain. From T cells, B-cell-depleted T cells, or PBMCs came the material, which was cDNA or gDNA.

Authors' methods: From reference gene primer amplification, estimates of nucleated cell counts were derived. The table came from immunoSEQ multiplex PCR; TCRdb's copy has only in-frame clones and leaves some out. That table gives V, J and clone size, and the DNA gave D and trimming. Of about 44,000 clones listed, 80% to 90% are singletons. This CDR3 has 16 residues. Germline V gene sequence: CDR1 SGHTA, CDR2 FQGNSA. V lost 3 bases and J 0 bases, leaving 14 bases between the germline ends. V is TRBV7-2 and J is TRBJ1-2, with D possibly TRBD1 on 5 matching bases. This receptor was obtained from a woman in her 40s with acute or convalescent COVID-19. The sequencing input was peripheral blood. CDR3 bases: TGTGCCAGCAGCTTGTTCCGGAACAGGTCTAACTATGGCTACACCTTC. Protein sequence: CASSLFRNRSNYGYTF.